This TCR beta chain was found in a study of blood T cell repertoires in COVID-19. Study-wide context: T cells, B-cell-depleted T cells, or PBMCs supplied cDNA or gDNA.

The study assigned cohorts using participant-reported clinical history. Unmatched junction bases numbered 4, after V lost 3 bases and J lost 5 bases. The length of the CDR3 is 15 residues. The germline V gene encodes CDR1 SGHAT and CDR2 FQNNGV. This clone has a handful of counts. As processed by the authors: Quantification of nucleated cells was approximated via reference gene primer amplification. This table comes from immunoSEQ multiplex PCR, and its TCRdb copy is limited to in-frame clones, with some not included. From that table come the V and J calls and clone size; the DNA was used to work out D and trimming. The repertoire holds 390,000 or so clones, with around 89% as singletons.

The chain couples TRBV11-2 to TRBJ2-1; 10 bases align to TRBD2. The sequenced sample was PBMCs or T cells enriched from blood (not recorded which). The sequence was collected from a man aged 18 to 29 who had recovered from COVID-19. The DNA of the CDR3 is TGTGCCAGCAGCTTGACTAGCGGGTCGCACAATGAGCAGTTCTTC. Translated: CASSLTSGSHNEQFF. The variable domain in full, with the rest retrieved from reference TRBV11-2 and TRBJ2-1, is EAGVAQSPRYKIIEKRQSVAFWCNPISGHATLYWYQQILGQGPKLLIQFQNNGVVDDSQLPKDRFSAERLKGVDSTLKIQPAKLEDSAVYLCASSLTSGSHNEQFFGPGTRLTVL.